This TCR beta chain comes out of a study of OX40 agonist ivuxolimab in advanced cancers. CDR3 size: 13 residues. Germline CDR1 is MGHRA and CDR2 is YSYEKL. V was shortened by 3 bases and J by 7 bases, with 9 bases between the two germline ends. Here immunoSEQ multiplex PCR was the method, and the copy in TCRdb shows in-frame clones only, minus some. The sample lists more than 65,000 clones; 91% were seen once. Baseline, cycle 4 day 1, and cycle 7 day 1 were the blood sampling points. This chain links TRBV4-1 with TRBJ2-2, with D possibly being TRBD2 (5 bases). This clonotype was sampled from an adult with an advanced solid tumor such as melanoma, head and neck, liver or kidney cancer. Sequences were derived from CD4+ or CD8+ T cells sorted from blood, sampled in a trial of the OX40 agonist ivuxolimab. This CDR3 is CASSQGELGELFF. CDR3 coding DNA: TGCGCCAGCAGCCAGGGAGAACTCGGGGAGCTGTTTTTT.